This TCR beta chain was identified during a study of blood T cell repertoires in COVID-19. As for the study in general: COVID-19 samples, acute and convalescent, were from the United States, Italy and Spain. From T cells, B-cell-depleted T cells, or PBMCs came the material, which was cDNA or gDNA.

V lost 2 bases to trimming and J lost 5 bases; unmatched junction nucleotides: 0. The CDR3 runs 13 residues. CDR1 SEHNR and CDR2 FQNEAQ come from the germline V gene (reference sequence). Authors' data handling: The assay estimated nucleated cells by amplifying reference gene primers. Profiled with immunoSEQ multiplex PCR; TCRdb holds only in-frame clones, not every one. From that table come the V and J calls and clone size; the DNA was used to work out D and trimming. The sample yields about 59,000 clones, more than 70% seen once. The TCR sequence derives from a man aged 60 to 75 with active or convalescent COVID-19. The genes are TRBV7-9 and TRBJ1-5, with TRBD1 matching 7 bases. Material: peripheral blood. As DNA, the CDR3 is TGTGCCAGCAGCTTAACAGGGGATCAGCCCCAGCATTTT. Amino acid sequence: CASSLTGDQPQHF.